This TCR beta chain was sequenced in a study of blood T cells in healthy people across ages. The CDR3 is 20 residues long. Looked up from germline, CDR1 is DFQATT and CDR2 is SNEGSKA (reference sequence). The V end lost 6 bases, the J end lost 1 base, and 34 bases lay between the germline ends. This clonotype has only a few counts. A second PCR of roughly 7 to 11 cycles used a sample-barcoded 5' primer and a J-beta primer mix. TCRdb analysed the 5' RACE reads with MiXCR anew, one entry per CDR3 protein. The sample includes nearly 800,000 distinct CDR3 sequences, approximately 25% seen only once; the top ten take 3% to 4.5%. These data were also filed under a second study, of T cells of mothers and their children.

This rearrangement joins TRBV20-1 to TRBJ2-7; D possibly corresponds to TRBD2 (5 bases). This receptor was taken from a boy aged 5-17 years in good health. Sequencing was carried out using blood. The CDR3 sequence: CSAYTGSSDLYHLISYEQYF. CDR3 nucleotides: TGCAGTGCCTATACTGGGAGTAGTGATCTTTACCATCTTATTTCCTACGAGCAGTACTTC.